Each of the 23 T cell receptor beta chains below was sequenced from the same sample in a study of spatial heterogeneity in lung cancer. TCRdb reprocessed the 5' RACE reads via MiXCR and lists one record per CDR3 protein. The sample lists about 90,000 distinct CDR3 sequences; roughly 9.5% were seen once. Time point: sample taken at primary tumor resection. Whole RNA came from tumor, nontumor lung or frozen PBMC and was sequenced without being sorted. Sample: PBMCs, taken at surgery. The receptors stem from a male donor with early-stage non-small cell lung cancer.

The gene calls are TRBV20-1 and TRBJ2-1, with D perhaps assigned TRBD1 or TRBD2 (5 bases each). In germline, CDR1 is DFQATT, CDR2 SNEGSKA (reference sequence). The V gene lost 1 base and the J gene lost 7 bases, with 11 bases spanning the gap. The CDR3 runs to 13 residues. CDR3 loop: CSARGDHRNEQFF. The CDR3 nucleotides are TGCAGTGCTAGAGGGGACCATCGGAATGAGCAGTTCTTC.

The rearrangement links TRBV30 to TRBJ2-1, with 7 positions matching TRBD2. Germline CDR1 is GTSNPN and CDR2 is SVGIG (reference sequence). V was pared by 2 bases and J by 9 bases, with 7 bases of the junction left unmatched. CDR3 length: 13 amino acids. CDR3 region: CAWSMSGGAEQFF. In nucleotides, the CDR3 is TGTGCCTGGAGTATGTCGGGAGGTGCTGAGCAGTTCTTC.

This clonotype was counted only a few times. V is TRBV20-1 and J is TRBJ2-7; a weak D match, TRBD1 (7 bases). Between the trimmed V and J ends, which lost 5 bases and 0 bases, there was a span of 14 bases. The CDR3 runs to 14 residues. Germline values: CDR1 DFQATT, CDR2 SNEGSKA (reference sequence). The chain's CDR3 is CSAGQGDSSYEQYF. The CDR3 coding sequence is TGCAGTGCTGGGCAGGGGGACTCCTCCTACGAGCAGTACTTC.

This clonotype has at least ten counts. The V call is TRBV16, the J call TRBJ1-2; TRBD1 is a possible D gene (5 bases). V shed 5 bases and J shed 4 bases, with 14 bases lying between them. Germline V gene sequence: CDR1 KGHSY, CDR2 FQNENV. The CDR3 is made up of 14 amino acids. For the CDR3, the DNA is TGTGCCAGCAGCAATACCAGGGCACTCTATGGCTACACCTTC. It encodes CASSNTRALYGYTF.

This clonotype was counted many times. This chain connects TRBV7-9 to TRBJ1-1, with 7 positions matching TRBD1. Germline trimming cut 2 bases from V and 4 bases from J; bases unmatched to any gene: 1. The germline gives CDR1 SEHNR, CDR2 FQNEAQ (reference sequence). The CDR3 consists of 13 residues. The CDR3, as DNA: TGTGCCAGCAGCTTATCAGGGGGCACTGAAGCTTTCTTT. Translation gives CASSLSGGTEAFF.

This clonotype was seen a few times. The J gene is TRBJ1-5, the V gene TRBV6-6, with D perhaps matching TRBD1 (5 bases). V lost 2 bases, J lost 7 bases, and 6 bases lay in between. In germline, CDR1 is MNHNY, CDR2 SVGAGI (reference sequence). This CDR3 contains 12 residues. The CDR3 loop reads CASSYGGQPQHF. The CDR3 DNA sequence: TGTGCCAGCAGTTACGGGGGGCAGCCCCAGCATTTT.

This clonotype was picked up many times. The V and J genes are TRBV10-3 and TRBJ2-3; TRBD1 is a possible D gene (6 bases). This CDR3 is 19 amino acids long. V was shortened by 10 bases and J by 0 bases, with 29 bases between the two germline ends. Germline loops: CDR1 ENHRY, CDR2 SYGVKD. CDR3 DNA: TGTGCCACCGACTATGGTGGGGGCAAGGATGCTGTGAGCACAGATACGCAGTATTTT. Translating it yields CATDYGGGKDAVSTDTQYF.

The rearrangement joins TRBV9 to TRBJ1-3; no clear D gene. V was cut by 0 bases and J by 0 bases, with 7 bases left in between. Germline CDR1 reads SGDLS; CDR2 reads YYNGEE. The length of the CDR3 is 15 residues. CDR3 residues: CASSVEGSSGNTIYF. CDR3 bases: TGTGCCAGCAGCGTAGAGGGCAGCTCTGGAAACACCATATATTTT.

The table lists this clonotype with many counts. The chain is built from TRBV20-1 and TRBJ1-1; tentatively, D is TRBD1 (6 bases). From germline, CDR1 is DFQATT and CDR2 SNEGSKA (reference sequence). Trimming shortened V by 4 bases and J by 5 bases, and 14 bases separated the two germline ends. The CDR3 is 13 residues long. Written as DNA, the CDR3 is TGCAGTGCTAATCTCCAGGGGTGGACTGAAGCTTTCTTT. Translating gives CSANLQGWTEAFF.

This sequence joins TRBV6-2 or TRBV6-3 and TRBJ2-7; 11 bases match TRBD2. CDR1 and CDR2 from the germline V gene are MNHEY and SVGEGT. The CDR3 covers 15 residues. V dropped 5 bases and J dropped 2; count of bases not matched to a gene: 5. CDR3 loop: CASSPRSGGAYEQYF. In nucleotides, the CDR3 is TGTGCCAGCAGTCCTCGTAGCGGGGGGGCCTACGAGCAGTACTTC.

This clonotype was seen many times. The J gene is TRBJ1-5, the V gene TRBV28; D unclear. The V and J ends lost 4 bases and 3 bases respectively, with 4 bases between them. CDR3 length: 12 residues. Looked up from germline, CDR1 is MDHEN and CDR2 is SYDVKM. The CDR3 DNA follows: TGTGCCAGCAGTTCCCTCAATCAGCCCCAGCATTTT. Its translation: CASSSLNQPQHF. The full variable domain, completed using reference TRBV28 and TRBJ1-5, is DVKVTQSSRYLVKRTGEKVFLECVQDMDHENMFWYRQDPGLGLRLIYFSYDVKMKEKGDIPEGYSVSREKKERFSLILESASTNQTSMYLCASSSLNQPQHFGDGTRLSIL.

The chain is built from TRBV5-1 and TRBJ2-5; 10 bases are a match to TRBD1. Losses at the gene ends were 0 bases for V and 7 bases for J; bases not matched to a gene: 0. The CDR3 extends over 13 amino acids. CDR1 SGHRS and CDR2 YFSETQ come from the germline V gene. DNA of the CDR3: TGCGCCAGCAGCTTGGGGACAGGGGGGACCCAGTACTTC. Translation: CASSLGTGGTQYF.

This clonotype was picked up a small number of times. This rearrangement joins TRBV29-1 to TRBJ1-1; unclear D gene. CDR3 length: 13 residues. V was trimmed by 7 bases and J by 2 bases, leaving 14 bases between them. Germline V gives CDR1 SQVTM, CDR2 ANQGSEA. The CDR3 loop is CSAPGFTNTEAFF. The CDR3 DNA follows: TGCAGCGCGCCTGGGTTTACAAACACTGAAGCTTTCTTT.

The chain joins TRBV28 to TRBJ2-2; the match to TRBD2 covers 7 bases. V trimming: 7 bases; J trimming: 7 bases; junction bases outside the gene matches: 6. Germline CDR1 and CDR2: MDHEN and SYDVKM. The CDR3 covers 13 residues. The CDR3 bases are TGTGCCAGCACCCGGGGGGTCTACGGGGAGCTGTTTTTT. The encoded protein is CASTRGVYGELFF.

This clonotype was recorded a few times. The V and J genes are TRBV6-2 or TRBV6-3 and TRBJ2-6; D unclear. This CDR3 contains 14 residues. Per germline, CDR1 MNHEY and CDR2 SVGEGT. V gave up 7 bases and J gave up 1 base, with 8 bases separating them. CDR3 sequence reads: CASMWYSGANVLTF. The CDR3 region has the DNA TGTGCCAGCATGTGGTATTCTGGGGCCAACGTCCTGACTTTC.

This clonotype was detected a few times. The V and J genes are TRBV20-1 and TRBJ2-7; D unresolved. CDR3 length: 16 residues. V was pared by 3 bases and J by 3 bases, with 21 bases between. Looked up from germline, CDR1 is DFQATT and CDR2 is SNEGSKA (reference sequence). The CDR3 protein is CSASFLFALTNYEQYF. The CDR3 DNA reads TGCAGTGCTAGTTTCTTGTTTGCCTTAACCAACTACGAGCAGTACTTC.

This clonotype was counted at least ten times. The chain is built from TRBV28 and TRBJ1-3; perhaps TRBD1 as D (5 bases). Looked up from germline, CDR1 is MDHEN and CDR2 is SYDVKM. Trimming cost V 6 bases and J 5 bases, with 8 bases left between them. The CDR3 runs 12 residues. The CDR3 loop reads CASSPDRNTIYF. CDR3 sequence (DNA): TGTGCCAGCAGCCCGGACAGAAACACCATATATTTT.

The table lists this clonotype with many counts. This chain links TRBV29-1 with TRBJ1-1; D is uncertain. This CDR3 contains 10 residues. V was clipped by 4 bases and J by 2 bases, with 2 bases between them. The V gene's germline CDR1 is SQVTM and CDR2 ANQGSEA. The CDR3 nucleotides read TGCAGCGTTGGAAACACTGAAGCTTTCTTT. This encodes CSVGNTEAFF.

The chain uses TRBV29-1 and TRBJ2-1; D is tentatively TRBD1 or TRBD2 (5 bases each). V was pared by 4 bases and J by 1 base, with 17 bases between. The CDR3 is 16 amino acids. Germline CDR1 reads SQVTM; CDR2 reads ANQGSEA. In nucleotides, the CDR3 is TGCAGCGTTGTCCCAGCCGGGACGGGTTCCTACAATGAGCAGTTCTTC. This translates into CSVVPAGTGSYNEQFF.

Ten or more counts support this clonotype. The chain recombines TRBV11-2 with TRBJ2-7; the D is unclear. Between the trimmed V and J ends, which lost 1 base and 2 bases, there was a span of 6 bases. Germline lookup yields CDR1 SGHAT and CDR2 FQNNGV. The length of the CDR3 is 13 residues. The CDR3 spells CASSLAPAYEQYF. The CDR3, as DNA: TGTGCCAGCAGCTTAGCACCGGCCTACGAGCAGTACTTC.

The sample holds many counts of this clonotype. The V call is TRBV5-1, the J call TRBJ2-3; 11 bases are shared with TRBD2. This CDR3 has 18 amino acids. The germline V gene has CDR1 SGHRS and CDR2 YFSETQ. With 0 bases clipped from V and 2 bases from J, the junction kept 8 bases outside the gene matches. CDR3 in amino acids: CASSLAHLAGGPTDTQYF. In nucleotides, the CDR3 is TGCGCCAGCAGCTTGGCCCACCTAGCGGGGGGCCCCACAGATACGCAGTATTTT. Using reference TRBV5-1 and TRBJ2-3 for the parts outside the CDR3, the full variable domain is KAGVTQTPRYLIKTRGQQVTLSCSPISGHRSVSWYQQTPGQGLQFLFEYFSETQRNKGNFPGRFSGRQFSNSRSEMNVSTLELGDSALYLCASSLAHLAGGPTDTQYFGPGTRLTVL.

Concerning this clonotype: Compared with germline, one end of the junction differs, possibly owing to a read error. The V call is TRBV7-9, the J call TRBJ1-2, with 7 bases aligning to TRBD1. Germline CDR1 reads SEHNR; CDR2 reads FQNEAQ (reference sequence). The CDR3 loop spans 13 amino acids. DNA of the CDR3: TGTGTCAGCAGCTTGGGGGACAGCTATGGCTACACCTTC. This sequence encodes CVSSLGDSYGYTF.

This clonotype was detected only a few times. CDR3 nucleotides: TGCAGCGTTGACGGGACGGGTGGCTACACCTTC. Translated, it gives CSVDGTGGYTF. V gene TRBV29-1 combines with J gene TRBJ1-2; tentatively, D is TRBD1 (5 bases). The CDR3 runs to 11 residues. V was trimmed by 3 bases and J by 7 bases, leaving 9 bases between them. Germline V CDR1 and CDR2: SQVTM, ANQGSEA.